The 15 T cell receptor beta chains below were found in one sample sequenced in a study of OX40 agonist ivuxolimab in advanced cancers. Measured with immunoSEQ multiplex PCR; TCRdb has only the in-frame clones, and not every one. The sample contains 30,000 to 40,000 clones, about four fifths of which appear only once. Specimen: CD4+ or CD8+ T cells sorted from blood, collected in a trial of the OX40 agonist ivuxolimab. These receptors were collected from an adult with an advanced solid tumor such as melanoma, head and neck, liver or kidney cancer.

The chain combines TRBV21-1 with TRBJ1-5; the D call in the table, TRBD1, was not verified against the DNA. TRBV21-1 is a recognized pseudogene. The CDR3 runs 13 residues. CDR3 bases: TGTGCCAGCAGCGGACAGGGAAAGGAGCCCCAGCATTTT. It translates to CASSGQGKEPQHF.

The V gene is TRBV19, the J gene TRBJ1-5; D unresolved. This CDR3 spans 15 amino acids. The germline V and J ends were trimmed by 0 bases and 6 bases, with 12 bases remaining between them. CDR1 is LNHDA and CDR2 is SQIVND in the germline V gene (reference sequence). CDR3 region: CASSIDRSNGQPQHF. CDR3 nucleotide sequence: TGTGCCAGTAGTATAGATCGGTCAAATGGTCAGCCCCAGCATTTT.

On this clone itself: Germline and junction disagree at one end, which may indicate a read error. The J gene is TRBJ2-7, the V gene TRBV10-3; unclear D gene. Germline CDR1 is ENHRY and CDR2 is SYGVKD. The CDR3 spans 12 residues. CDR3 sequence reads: CAISESIGNVHF. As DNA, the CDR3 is TGTGCCATCAGTGAGTCGATAGGTAATGTGCACTTC.

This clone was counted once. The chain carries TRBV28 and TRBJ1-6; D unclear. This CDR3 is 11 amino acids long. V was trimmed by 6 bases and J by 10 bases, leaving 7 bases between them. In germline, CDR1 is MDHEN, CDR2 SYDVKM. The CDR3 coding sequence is TGTGCCAGCAGAGGCGAATCACCCCTCCACTTT. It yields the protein CASRGESPLHF.

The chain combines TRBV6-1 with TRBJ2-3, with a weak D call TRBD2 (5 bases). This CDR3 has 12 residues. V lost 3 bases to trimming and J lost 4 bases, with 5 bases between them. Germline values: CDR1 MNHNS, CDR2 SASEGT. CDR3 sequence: CASSDGADTQYF. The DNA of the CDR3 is TGTGCCAGCAGTGACGGGGCAGATACGCAGTATTTT.

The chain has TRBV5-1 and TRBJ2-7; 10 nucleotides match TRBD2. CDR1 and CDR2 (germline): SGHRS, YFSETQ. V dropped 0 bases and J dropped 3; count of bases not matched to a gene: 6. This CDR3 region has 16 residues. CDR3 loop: CASSLVSGRAGYEQYF. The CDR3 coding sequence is TGCGCCAGCAGCTTGGTAAGCGGGAGGGCCGGCTACGAGCAGTACTTC.

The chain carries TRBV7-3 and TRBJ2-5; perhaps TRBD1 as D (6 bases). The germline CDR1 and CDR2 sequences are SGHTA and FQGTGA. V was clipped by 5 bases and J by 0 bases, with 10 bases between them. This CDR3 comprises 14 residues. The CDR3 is CASSPDSNQETQYF. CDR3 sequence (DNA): TGTGCCAGCAGCCCGGACAGTAACCAAGAGACCCAGTACTTC.

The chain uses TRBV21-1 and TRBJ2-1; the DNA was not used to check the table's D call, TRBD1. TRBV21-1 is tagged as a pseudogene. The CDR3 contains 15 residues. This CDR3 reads CASLAGVIGTDEQFF. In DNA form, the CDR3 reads TGTGCCAGCCTGGCAGGGGTAATAGGGACGGATGAGCAGTTCTTC.

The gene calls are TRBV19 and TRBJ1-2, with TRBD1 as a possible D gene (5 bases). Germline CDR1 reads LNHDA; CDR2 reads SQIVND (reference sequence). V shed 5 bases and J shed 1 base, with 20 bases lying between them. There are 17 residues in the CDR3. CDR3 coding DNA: TGTGCCAGTAGTGGAGGGACGGGAGCTCAATTTAACTATGGCTACACCTTC. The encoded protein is CASSGGTGAQFNYGYTF.

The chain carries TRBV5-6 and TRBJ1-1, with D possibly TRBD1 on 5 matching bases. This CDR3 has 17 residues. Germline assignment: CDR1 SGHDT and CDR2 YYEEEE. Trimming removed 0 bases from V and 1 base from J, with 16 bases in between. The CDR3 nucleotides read TGTGCCAGCAGCTTGGCCGAGGAGAGGGGATGGAACACTGAAGCTTTCTTT. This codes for CASSLAEERGWNTEAFF.

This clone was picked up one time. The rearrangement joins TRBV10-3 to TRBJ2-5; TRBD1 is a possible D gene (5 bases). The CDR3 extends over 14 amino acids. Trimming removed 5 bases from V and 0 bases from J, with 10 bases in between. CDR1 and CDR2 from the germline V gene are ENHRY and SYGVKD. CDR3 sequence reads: CAISFDSHQETQYF. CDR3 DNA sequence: TGTGCCATCAGTTTCGACAGCCACCAAGAGACCCAGTACTTC.

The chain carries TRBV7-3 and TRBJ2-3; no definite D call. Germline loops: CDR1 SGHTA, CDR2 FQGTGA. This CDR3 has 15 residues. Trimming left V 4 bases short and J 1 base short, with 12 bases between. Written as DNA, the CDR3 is TGTGCCAGCAGCTCAGCCGTGGGCCGCACAGATACGCAGTATTTT. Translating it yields CASSSAVGRTDTQYF.

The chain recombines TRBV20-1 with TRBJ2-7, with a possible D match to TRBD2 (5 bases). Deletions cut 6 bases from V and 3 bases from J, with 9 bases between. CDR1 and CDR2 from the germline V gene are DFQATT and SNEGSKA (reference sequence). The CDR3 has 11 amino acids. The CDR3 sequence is CSASTSYEQYF. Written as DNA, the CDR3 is TGCAGTGCCAGCACTAGCTACGAGCAGTACTTC.

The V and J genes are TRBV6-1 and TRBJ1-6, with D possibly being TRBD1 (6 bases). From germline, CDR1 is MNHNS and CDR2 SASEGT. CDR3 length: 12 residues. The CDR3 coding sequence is TGTGCTCTAAGCGGGGGCAATTCACCCCTCCACTTT. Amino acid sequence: CALSGGNSPLHF.

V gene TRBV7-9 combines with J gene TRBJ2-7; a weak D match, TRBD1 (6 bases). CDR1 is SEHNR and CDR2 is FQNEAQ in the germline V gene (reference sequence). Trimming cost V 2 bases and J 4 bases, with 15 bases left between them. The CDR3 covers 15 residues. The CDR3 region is CASSLYPLRGYEQYF. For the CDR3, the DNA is TGTGCCAGCAGCTTATACCCCCTCAGGGGTTACGAGCAGTACTTC.